A single sample is the source of the 10 T cell receptor beta chains below, sequenced in a study of identical twins. TCRdb analysed the 5' RACE reads with MiXCR anew, one entry per CDR3 protein. The data hold 570,000 or so distinct CDR3 sequences, with roughly 9.9% observed a single time. This sample was shared with a second study, whose subject was yellow fever vaccine responses in identical twins.

Sequenced input: PBMCs. The receptors shown here come from a woman aged 18-30 years in good health.

This clonotype was counted at least ten times. V and J are TRBV5-1 and TRBJ1-1, with TRBD1 matching 8 bases. J was trimmed by 6 bases and V by 3 bases; bases with no gene match: 10. The CDR3 length is 15 residues. Germline-derived CDR1 and CDR2 are SGHRS and YFSETQ. In DNA, the CDR3 is TGCGCCAGCAGCTCCCAGACAGGGGCAAACGCTGAAGCTTTCTTT. This codes for CASSSQTGANAEAFF.

This clonotype was recorded at least ten times. The chain joins TRBV12-3 or TRBV12-4 to TRBJ2-2; D call uncertain. Trimming removed 3 bases at V and 6 bases at J, with 5 bases between. The CDR3 has 12 residues. The chain's CDR3 is CASSFRPGELFF. DNA for the CDR3: TGTGCCAGCAGTTTTCGTCCCGGGGAGCTGTTTTTT.

The V gene is TRBV7-9, the J gene TRBJ2-1, with D perhaps TRBD2 (5 bases). Trimming took 4 bases from V and 9 from J, leaving 19 bases between them. Germline CDR1 and CDR2: SEHNR and FQNEAQ (reference sequence). The CDR3 sequence is 15 residues long. DNA for the CDR3: TGTGCCAGCAGCTACGGACTGGGGAAGGTTGTTGAGCAGTTCTTC. It specifies CASSYGLGKVVEQFF.

The chain recombines TRBV29-1 with TRBJ2-7, with D perhaps assigned TRBD1 or TRBD2 (6 bases each). The CDR3 extends over 14 amino acids. The V gene's germline CDR1 is SQVTM and CDR2 ANQGSEA. V gave up 6 bases and J gave up 6 bases, with 21 bases separating them. Here the CDR3 reads CSVAPEGGNSEQYF. The CDR3 DNA follows: TGCAGCGTCGCTCCGGAGGGGGGAAACTCCGAGCAGTACTTC.

The table lists this clonotype with a few counts. This chain connects TRBV5-6 to TRBJ2-7; D possibly corresponds to TRBD2 (6 bases). Trimming shortened V by 0 bases and J by 3 bases, and 10 bases separated the two germline ends. The CDR3 extends over 14 amino acids. From germline, CDR1 is SGHDT and CDR2 YYEEEE. The CDR3 is CASSLDGSYYEQYF. CDR3 nucleotides: TGTGCCAGCAGCTTGGACGGGAGCTACTACGAGCAGTACTTC. The variable domain in full, completed from reference TRBV5-6 and TRBJ2-7, reads DAGVTQSPTHLIKTRGQQVTLRCSPKSGHDTVSWYQQALGQGPQFIFQYYEEEERQRGNFPDRFSGHQFPNYSSELNVNALLLGDSALYLCASSLDGSYYEQYFGPGTRLTVT.

This clonotype has just a few counts. The chain couples TRBV7-9 to TRBJ2-7; weak D call: TRBD1 (5 bases). Germline V lookup: CDR1 SEHNR, CDR2 FQNEAQ (reference sequence). Deletions cut 1 base from V and 1 base from J, with 14 bases between. This CDR3 contains 16 residues. This CDR3 reads CASSLEDGTGSYEQYF. CDR3 DNA: TGTGCCAGCAGCTTAGAAGACGGAACAGGTTCCTACGAGCAGTACTTC.

This clonotype was recorded many times. The chain carries TRBV7-2 and TRBJ1-6; D gene uncertain. With 2 bases removed from V and 14 bases from J, the gap between germline ends came to 16 bases. The CDR3 has 14 amino acids. Germline CDR1 reads SGHTA; CDR2 reads FQGNSA. The CDR3: CASSLSSTSFSLHF. The CDR3 nucleotides read TGTGCCAGCAGCTTAAGCTCAACAAGCTTTTCCCTCCACTTT.

This clonotype was detected a few times. The chain has TRBV7-2 and TRBJ2-7; no clear D gene. Germline assignment: CDR1 SGHTA and CDR2 FQGNSA. The V end was cut by 2 bases, the J end by 6 bases, with 11 bases between. The CDR3 runs 13 residues. The CDR3 reads CASSLMRGVEQYF. In DNA, the CDR3 is TGTGCCAGCAGCTTAATGAGAGGTGTCGAGCAGTACTTC. Supplemented by reference TRBV7-2 and TRBJ2-7, the full variable domain reads GAGVSQSPSNKVTEKGKDVELRCDPISGHTALYWYRQSLGQGLEFLIYFQGNSAPDKSGLPSDRFSAERTGGSVSTLTIQRTQQEDSAVYLCASSLMRGVEQYFGPGTRLTVT.

This clonotype was recorded many times. The V call is TRBV7-3, the J call TRBJ2-7, with D tentatively TRBD2 (7 bases). Germline V lookup: CDR1 SGHTA, CDR2 FQGTGA. This CDR3 is built from 16 residues. Trimming pared 2 bases from V and 0 bases from J, leaving 14 bases between. CDR3 in DNA: TGTGCCAGCAGCTTATGGGGGGGGCCTAACTCCTACGAGCAGTACTTC. This gives the protein CASSLWGGPNSYEQYF.

This clonotype was recorded a few times. The chain employs TRBV20-1 and TRBJ2-7; a possible D gene is TRBD1 (5 bases). This CDR3 has 14 amino acids. Germline CDR1 DFQATT, CDR2 SNEGSKA (reference sequence). Between the trimmed V and J ends, which lost 4 bases and 7 bases, there was a span of 20 bases. This CDR3 is CSATGPADPMEQYF. The DNA for the CDR3 is TGCAGTGCTACAGGGCCGGCAGACCCTATGGAGCAGTACTTC.